This TCR beta chain was found in a study of low-dose radiotherapy and immunotherapy resistance in tumors. The CDR3 totals 16 residues. From germline, CDR1 is LGHNA and CDR2 YNFKEQ. The V and J ends lost 0 bases and 8 bases, in that order; junction bases with no gene match: 6. TRAV- and TRBV-specific primers primed first-strand cDNA, covering alpha and beta chains. TCR amplification ran 20 PCR cycles using constant-region and V-primer adapter primers. TCRdb called the reads again in MiXCR, with one record for every CDR3 protein. The sample shows about 82,000 distinct CDR3 sequences, under 20% of them seen only once. As to time point: before trial treatment. Advanced solid tumors lacking tumor-infiltrating lymphocytes characterized eligible patients. This clonotype has a single count.

The chain links TRBV4-2 to TRBJ2-7; 14 bases agree with TRBD2. The TCR was taken from a male donor with prostate cancer. The source was PBMCs, collected before treatment. The CDR3 nucleotides are TGTGCCAGCAGCCAAGAGACTAGCGGGGGGGCCATCAAGCAGTACTTC. Its translation is CASSQETSGGAIKQYF.